This TCR beta chain is from a study of PD-1 blockade in classical Hodgkin lymphoma. Remarks on this clone: The antigen remains undetermined.

Germline V gene data show CDR1 as MDHEN and CDR2 as SYDVKM. This CDR3 region has 12 residues. Losses at the gene ends were 8 bases for V and 10 bases for J; bases not matched to a gene: 8. General study findings and limits: Newly diagnosed patients were reported to exhibit reduced baseline TCR diversity relative to healthy donors.

Time point indicated: cycle 4 day 1 (C4D1), after about 6 weeks of nivolumab. Every patient relapsed after autologous stem cell transplantation, and brentuximab vedotin exposure varied. Generated by immunoSEQ multiplex PCR, the TCRdb table keeps only in-frame clones and is missing some. The sample lists about 94,000 clones, approximately 94% occurring once. This specimen consisted of peripheral blood mononuclear cells (PBMCs), obtained before the fourth cycle of nivolumab. The TCR originated in a human donor with classical Hodgkin lymphoma. The chain joins TRBV28 to TRBJ1-1, with TRBD1 matching 9 bases. This CDR3 is CASRVWTGAAFF. CDR3 nucleotides: TGTGCCAGCCGGGTTTGGACAGGGGCAGCTTTCTTT.